Below are 23 T cell receptor beta chains sequenced from a single sample in a study of OX40 agonist ivuxolimab in advanced cancers. Profiled with immunoSEQ multiplex PCR; TCRdb holds only in-frame clones, not every one. The sample lists around 48,000 clones, 65% to 85% seen once, with 0.95% to 1.2% in the top ten. The sample was CD4+ or CD8+ T cells sorted from blood, taken in a trial of the OX40 agonist ivuxolimab. The source of these receptors is an adult with an advanced solid tumor such as melanoma, head and neck, liver or kidney cancer.

This chain links TRBV13 with TRBJ2-3; maybe TRBD2 (5 bases). This CDR3 spans 13 amino acids. Germline V lookup: CDR1 PRHDT, CDR2 FYEKMQ (reference sequence). Trimming removed 2 bases at V and 6 bases at J, with 9 bases between. The CDR3 is CASSLRPGDTQYF. For the CDR3, the DNA is TGTGCCAGCAGCTTAAGACCGGGGGATACGCAGTATTTT.

V gene TRBV7-6 combines with J gene TRBJ2-1; 7 nucleotides align to TRBD1. CDR3 size: 19 residues. With 0 bases clipped from V and 0 bases from J, the junction kept 11 bases outside the gene matches. CDR1 is SGHVS, CDR2 FNYEAQ, per germline. The CDR3 coding sequence is TGTGCCAGCAGCTTAGCATCACTTCGGGACAGCTTCTCCTACAATGAGCAGTTCTTC. Its protein product is CASSLASLRDSFSYNEQFF.

J is TRBJ2-5 and V is TRBV7-2; 8 bases are a match to TRBD1. The V segment lost 5 bases and the J segment 3 bases; nucleotides outside the gene matches: 11. The germline V gene has CDR1 SGHTA and CDR2 FQGNSA. The CDR3 spans 16 residues. CDR3 nucleotide sequence: TGTGCCAGCAGCCCCACGAGGACAGGGCGTGAAGAGACCCAGTACTTC. Its protein is CASSPTRTGREETQYF.

The chain recombines TRBV19 with TRBJ2-2; TRBD2 agrees at 7 bases. Losses at the gene ends were 7 bases for V and 2 bases for J; bases not matched to a gene: 7. The CDR3 length is 15 residues. Germline lookup yields CDR1 LNHDA and CDR2 SQIVND (reference sequence). CDR3 residues: CASMRESPNTGELFF. The DNA for the CDR3 is TGTGCCAGTATGCGGGAGTCACCTAACACCGGGGAGCTGTTTTTT.

V is TRBV7-9 and J is TRBJ1-2; D is ambiguous. There are 14 residues in the CDR3. Trimming stripped 0 bases from V and 0 bases from J, with 5 bases between. Germline V gives CDR1 SEHNR, CDR2 FQNEAQ (reference sequence). For the CDR3, the DNA is TGTGCCAGCAGCTTAGCGCTGCCTAACTATGGCTACACCTTC. This encodes CASSLALPNYGYTF.

This clone was counted a single time. V gene TRBV27 combines with J gene TRBJ1-4; D is unresolved. CDR3 length equals 15 residues. Per the germline V gene, CDR1 is MNHEY and CDR2 is SMNVEV (reference sequence). The V end was cut by 3 bases, the J end by 6 bases, with 14 bases between. The CDR3 nucleotides are TGTGCCAGCAGTTTCTCCTTTACGCCCGATGAAAAACTGTTTTTT. Its protein product is CASSFSFTPDEKLFF.

This chain links TRBV7-2 with TRBJ2-5; D call uncertain. Germline-derived CDR1 and CDR2 are SGHTA and FQGNSA. The CDR3 length is 15 residues. Trimming removed 5 bases at V and 7 bases at J, with 20 bases between. The chain's CDR3 is CASSPSQSPLWTQYF. The DNA for the CDR3 is TGTGCCAGCAGCCCATCCCAATCCCCACTGTGGACCCAGTACTTC.

V gene TRBV12-2 combines with J gene TRBJ2-7; no DNA check was done on the table's D call, TRBD2. TRBV12-2 is marked as a pseudogene. This CDR3 is 15 amino acids long. CDR3 in amino acids: CASPPGEVMRYEQYF. For the CDR3, the DNA is TGTGCAAGTCCCCCCGGGGAGGTAATGAGGTACGAGCAGTACTTC.

V and J are TRBV7-2 and TRBJ2-7, with D unresolved. The V gene's germline CDR1 is SGHTA and CDR2 FQGNSA. The CDR3 runs to 18 residues. Trimming shortened V by 1 base and J by 2 bases, and 21 bases separated the two germline ends. For the CDR3, the DNA is TGTGCCAGCAGCTTAGTTGCCCCAGTGACGGCGAACCCCTACGAGCAGTACTTC. Encoded protein: CASSLVAPVTANPYEQYF.

The V and J genes are TRBV4-1 and TRBJ2-5; 9 bases map to TRBD1. Looked up from germline, CDR1 is MGHRA and CDR2 is YSYEKL. V lost 0 bases, J lost 1 base, and 9 bases stayed unmatched. The CDR3 consists of 18 residues. CDR3 nucleotide sequence: TGCGCCAGCAGCCAAGATCGGGAAGGGACAGGGATCCAAGAGACCCAGTACTTC. Translated: CASSQDREGTGIQETQYF.

The chain recombines TRBV13 with TRBJ1-4; D uncertain. There are 18 residues in the CDR3. Looked up from germline, CDR1 is PRHDT and CDR2 is FYEKMQ (reference sequence). The V end lost 5 bases, the J end lost 8 bases, and 27 bases lay between the germline ends. CDR3 sequence reads: CASSSRAPRPDVREKLFF. The CDR3 bases are TGTGCCAGCAGCAGCCGGGCCCCACGACCAGACGTCCGCGAAAAACTGTTTTTT.

V and J are TRBV5-1 and TRBJ2-3; D is possibly TRBD1 (5 bases). The CDR3 is 14 amino acids. Germline CDR1 is SGHRS and CDR2 is YFSETQ. V dropped 0 bases and J dropped 0 bases, with 5 bases sitting between them. The CDR3 coding sequence is TGCGCCAGCAGCTTGGACAGGAGCACAGATACGCAGTATTTT. Translating it yields CASSLDRSTDTQYF.

V usage is TRBV12-5 and J usage is TRBJ2-3, with 11 bases matching TRBD2. The CDR3 is 14 residues long. V was pared by 9 bases and J by 0 bases, with 2 bases of the junction left unmatched. Per germline, CDR1 LGHNT and CDR2 FRNRAP. CDR3 sequence reads: CASLAGGSTDTQYF. The CDR3 nucleotides are TGTGCTAGCCTAGCGGGGGGTAGCACAGATACGCAGTATTTT.

The J gene is TRBJ1-1, the V gene TRBV7-9; D is uncertain. Germline assignment: CDR1 SEHNR and CDR2 FQNEAQ (reference sequence). This CDR3 is built from 13 residues. V was clipped by 4 bases and J by 1 base, with 7 bases between them. The CDR3 DNA reads as TGTGCCAGCAGCTGGACGGAGAACACTGAAGCTTTCTTT. It codes for CASSWTENTEAFF. Full variable domain (remainder filled in from reference TRBV7-9 and TRBJ1-1): DTGVSQNPRHKITKRGQNVTFRCDPISEHNRLYWYRQTLGQGPEFLTYFQNEAQLEKSRLLSDRFSAERPKGSFSTLEIQRTEQGDSAMYLCASSWTENTEAFFGQGTRLTVV.

This clone was counted a single time. The V gene is TRBV2, the J gene TRBJ2-3, with D hard to call. Germline V gene sequence: CDR1 SNHLY, CDR2 FYNNEI. The CDR3 consists of 15 residues. V gave up 0 bases and J gave up 5 bases, with 12 bases separating them. CDR3 sequence (DNA): TGTGCCAGCAGTGAAGCGCTTCCGGCCGGAGATACGCAGTATTTT. Translation gives CASSEALPAGDTQYF.

V gene TRBV4-3 combines with J gene TRBJ2-1; 10 bases match TRBD2. The CDR3 is 16 amino acids. Germline CDR1 is LGHNA and CDR2 is YSLEER. The V gene end was trimmed by 0 bases and the J gene end by 4 bases; junction bases not matched to a gene: 3. The CDR3 is CASSQEGAGGYNEQFF. The CDR3 DNA reads TGCGCCAGCAGCCAAGAGGGAGCGGGAGGGTACAATGAGCAGTTCTTC.

The chain carries TRBV7-9 and TRBJ2-5; maybe TRBD1 (5 bases). CDR3 size: 13 residues. V lost 2 bases and J 5 bases, leaving 9 bases between the germline ends. Germline CDR1 SEHNR, CDR2 FQNEAQ (reference sequence). CDR3 protein: CASSLQGWETQYF. In DNA, the CDR3 is TGTGCCAGCAGCTTACAGGGATGGGAGACCCAGTACTTC.

The chain combines TRBV10-2 with TRBJ2-1, with a tentative D call TRBD2 (6 bases). The CDR3 is 15 amino acids. Germline V gene data show CDR1 as WSHSY and CDR2 as SAAADI. Deletions cut 3 bases from V and 8 bases from J, with 17 bases between. The CDR3 region has the DNA TGCGCCAGCAGTGATTGGGACTCTGCGGTCGATGAGCAGTTCTTC. It is translated as CASSDWDSAVDEQFF.

V and J are TRBV29-1 and TRBJ2-3; 8 bases agree with TRBD1. CDR1 SQVTM and CDR2 ANQGSEA come from the germline V gene. The J segment lost 7 bases and the V segment lost 6 bases, leaving 6 bases of the junction unmatched. The CDR3 contains 12 residues. The CDR3 nucleotides are TGCAGCGTCTGGACAGGGCCTAATACGCAGTATTTT. As protein: CSVWTGPNTQYF.

This clone has only one observation. The chain has TRBV20-1 and TRBJ2-5; no clear D. The CDR3 totals 11 residues. Trimming stripped 5 bases from V and 0 bases from J, with 4 bases between. CDR1 DFQATT and CDR2 SNEGSKA come from the germline V gene (reference sequence). The DNA for the CDR3 is TGCAGTGCTGAGGACCAAGAGACCCAGTACTTC. Its protein is CSAEDQETQYF.

The chain links TRBV19 to TRBJ2-1; 8 nucleotides line up with TRBD2. Per the germline V gene, CDR1 is LNHDA and CDR2 is SQIVND (reference sequence). The CDR3 contains 15 residues. V trimming: 3 bases; J trimming: 4 bases; junction bases outside the gene matches: 5. CDR3 loop: CASSITGLVYNEQFF. The CDR3 DNA reads as TGTGCCAGTAGTATCACGGGACTAGTTTACAATGAGCAGTTCTTC.

The chain has TRBV7-6 and TRBJ2-5, with 13 bases aligning to TRBD2. The J segment lost 1 base and the V segment lost 5 bases, leaving 4 bases of the junction unmatched. Germline loops: CDR1 SGHVS, CDR2 FNYEAQ. The CDR3 consists of 16 residues. The CDR3 DNA is TGTGCCAGCAGCCCCAGGACTAGCGGGGGCCAAGAGACCCAGTACTTC. It codes for CASSPRTSGGQETQYF.

This clone was recorded a few times. The chain recombines TRBV6-6 with TRBJ2-7, with D possibly matching TRBD1 (7 bases). The V gene's germline CDR1 is MNHNY and CDR2 SVGAGI (reference sequence). Trimming shortened V by 2 bases and J by 7 bases, and 9 bases separated the two germline ends. This CDR3 spans 12 amino acids. This CDR3 is CASSYAGGEQYF. CDR3 DNA sequence: TGTGCCAGCAGTTACGCAGGGGGGGAGCAGTACTTC.